These T cell receptor beta chains were read from a single sample in a study of OX40 agonist ivuxolimab in advanced cancers. Profiled with immunoSEQ multiplex PCR; TCRdb holds only in-frame clones, not every one. The sample consists of tens of thousands of clones, approximately 81% of them appearing once. Sequences were derived from CD4+ or CD8+ T cells sorted from blood, sampled in a trial of the OX40 agonist ivuxolimab. Receptor source: an adult with an advanced solid tumor such as melanoma, head and neck, liver or kidney cancer. Each CDR3 is given with its conserved first and last residue. The D gene is left open where the match is weak. Not all rows give a size; the values are once, few, many and, for expanded clones, a class.

>TRBV6-6|15|NA|TRBJ1-6|NA
TGTGCCAGCAGTTACGAGGGACAAGCGAATTCACCCCTCCACTTT
CASSYEGQANSPLHF
>TRBV6-9|12|NA|TRBJ1-1|NA
TGTGCCAGCAGTTACGGAGGCACTGAAGCTTTCTTT
CASSYGGTEAFF
>TRBV19|15|NA|TRBJ1-2|TRBD1
TGTGCCAGTAGTATCCCGACAGGGAATCTCTATGGCTACACCTTC
CASSIPTGNLYGYTF
>TRBV5-6|17|few|TRBJ2-4|NA
TGTGCCAGCAGCTCCAGTAGGGAGTCCGTCTATCAAAACATTCAGTACTTC
CASSSSRESVYQNIQYF
>TRBV5-1|15|NA|TRBJ1-2|TRBD1
TGCGCCAGCAGCCCGGGGACAGCCCTCGCCTATGGCTACACCTTC
CASSPGTALAYGYTF
>TRBV7-9|16|NA|TRBJ2-3|NA
TGTGCCAGCAGCTTACTAAGGGGTACCGGCACAGATACGCAGTATTTT
CASSLLRGTGTDTQYF
>TRBV11-1|12|few|TRBJ1-1|NA
TGTGCCAGCAGCTCAGGGTTCGCTGAAGCTTTCTTT
CASSSGFAEAFF
>TRBV19|17|NA|TRBJ1-1|NA
TGTGCCAGTAGCATACCTGGCAGGGGCAAATTGAACACTGAAGCTTTCTTT
CASSIPGRGKLNTEAFF
>TRBV21-1|15|NA|TRBJ1-1|NA
TGTGCCAGCAGCAAACAAGCAGGGCTATCCACTGAAGCTTTCTTT
CASSKQAGLSTEAFF
>TRBV2|14|few|TRBJ1-6|NA
TGTGCCAGCAGGCGGGGGTCGACCCATTCACCCCTCCACTTT
CASRRGSTHSPLHF
>TRBV10-3|14|NA|TRBJ2-1|TRBD2
TGTGCCATCAGTGACGCGGGAGGGCGCGATGAGCAGTTCTTC
CAISDAGGRDEQFF
>TRBV5-6|18|NA|TRBJ2-3|TRBD1
TGTGCCAGCAGCCCCACAGGGGCCCCCTATTTTAGCACAGATACGCAGTATTTT
CASSPTGAPYFSTDTQYF
>TRBV5-4|15|NA|TRBJ1-1|TRBD1
TGTGCCAGCAGCGGAATGACAGGGGGCTACACTGAAGCTTTCTTT
CASSGMTGGYTEAFF
>TRBV6-1|13|few|TRBJ1-1|TRBD1
TGTGCCAGCAGTGCCCGACAGGGGACTGAAGCTTTCTTT
CASSARQGTEAFF
>TRBV29-1|15|NA|TRBJ2-5|TRBD2
TGCAGCGTTCGGCCGGTGGCGGGAGTAGTGGAGACCCAGTACTTC
CSVRPVAGVVETQYF
>TRBV6-6|12|NA|TRBJ2-7|NA
TGTGCCAGCAGCCCCCGCGGCTACGAGCAGTACTTC
CASSPRGYEQYF
>TRBV7-2|15|NA|TRBJ2-7|NA
TGTGCCAGCAGCTTAGACGGGTCCCCTCTGTCTGAGCAGTACTTC
CASSLDGSPLSEQYF
>TRBV28|15|few|TRBJ1-5|TRBD1
TGTGCCAGCAGGAACCCAGGGGGCGGCAATCAGCCCCAGCATTTT
CASRNPGGGNQPQHF
>TRBV5-1|16|NA|TRBJ2-7|NA
TGCGCCAGCAGCCAAGGGTGGGGGGCGGTCTCCTACGAGCAGTACTTC
CASSQGWGAVSYEQYF
>TRBV29-1|15|once|TRBJ2-7|TRBD2
TGCAGCGTTGAAGATGGGACTAGCGGGAGGTACGAGCAGTACTTC
CSVEDGTSGRYEQYF
>TRBV6-5|15|NA|TRBJ1-3|NA
TGTGCCAGCAGCCAAGGACGGATCTCTGGAAACACCATATATTTT
CASSQGRISGNTIYF
>TRBV7-2|16|NA|TRBJ2-1|TRBD2
TGTGCCAGCAGCTTCAAAAGCGGGAACCCTTACAATGAGCAGTTCTTC
CASSFKSGNPYNEQFF
>TRBV28|14|NA|TRBJ1-2|NA
TGTGCCAGCAGTTTATTACTACAGGGAAGAGGCTACACCTTC
CASSLLLQGRGYTF
>TRBV6-1|13|NA|TRBJ1-1|NA
TGTGCCAGCAGAGTATCAGGGAACACTGAAGCTTTCTTT
CASRVSGNTEAFF
>TRBV19|14|NA|TRBJ2-2|NA
TGTGCCAGTAGTATAAACGGTTTCACCGGGGAGCTGTTTTTT
CASSINGFTGELFF
>TRBV19|15|NA|TRBJ2-1|NA
TGTGCCAGTTCTCCTCAGGCGGGAACGAGGAATGAGCAGTTCTTC
CASSPQAGTRNEQFF
>TRBV7-9|14|NA|TRBJ2-7|NA
TGTGCCAGCAGCTTAGCTGGACGGTCCTCCGAGCAGTACTTC
CASSLAGRSSEQYF
>TRBV21-1|17|NA|TRBJ2-3|NA
TGTGCCAGCAGCAAAGTCGAGGGAGAGGAAAGCACAGATACGCAGTATTTT
CASSKVEGEESTDTQYF
>TRBV25-1|16|NA|TRBJ1-6|TRBD1
TGTGCCAGCAGGGGCGACACCGGGACAGGGAGTTCACCCCTCCACTTT
CASRGDTGTGSSPLHF
>TRBV19|19|NA|TRBJ2-2|TRBD2
TGTGCCAGTAGTAGAATCCGGACTAGCGGGAGGGCCAGCACCGGGGAGCTGTTTTTT
CASSRIRTSGRASTGELFF
>TRBV4-1|16|NA|TRBJ2-1|NA
TGCGCCAGCACTGGCGAGCAGCTCGGATCCTACAATGAGCAGTTCTTC
CASTGEQLGSYNEQFF
>TRBV4-1|15|NA|TRBJ1-6|NA
TGCGCCAGCAGCCAAGATGAGGGAGGGAATTCACCCCTCCACTTT
CASSQDEGGNSPLHF
>TRBV4-1|15|once|TRBJ2-7|NA
TGCGCCAGCAGCCGCACCGGGACCAGCGGGTACGAGCAGTACTTC
CASSRTGTSGYEQYF